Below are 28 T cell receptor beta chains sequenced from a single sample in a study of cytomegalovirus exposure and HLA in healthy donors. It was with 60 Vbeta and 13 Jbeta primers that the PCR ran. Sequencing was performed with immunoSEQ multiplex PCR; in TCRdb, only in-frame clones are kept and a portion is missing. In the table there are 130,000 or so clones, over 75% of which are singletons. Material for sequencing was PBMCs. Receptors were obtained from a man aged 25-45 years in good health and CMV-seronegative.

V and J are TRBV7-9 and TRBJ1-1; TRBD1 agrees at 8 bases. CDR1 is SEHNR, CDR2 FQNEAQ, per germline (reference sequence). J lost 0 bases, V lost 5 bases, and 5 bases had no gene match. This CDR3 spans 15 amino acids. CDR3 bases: TGTGCCAGCAGCGGGTACAGGGGGGTGAACACTGAAGCTTTCTTT. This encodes CASSGYRGVNTEAFF.

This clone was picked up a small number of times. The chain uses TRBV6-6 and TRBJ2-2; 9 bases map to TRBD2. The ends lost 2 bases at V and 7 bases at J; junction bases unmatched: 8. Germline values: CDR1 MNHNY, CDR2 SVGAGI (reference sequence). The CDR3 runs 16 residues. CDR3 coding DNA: TGTGCCAGCAGTTACGGGGTAGCGGGAGAGGGCGGGGAGCTGTTTTTT. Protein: CASSYGVAGEGGELFF.

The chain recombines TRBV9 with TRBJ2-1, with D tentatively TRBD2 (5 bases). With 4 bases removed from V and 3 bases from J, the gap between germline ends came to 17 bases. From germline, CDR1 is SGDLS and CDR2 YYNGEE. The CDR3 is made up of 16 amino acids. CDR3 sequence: CASSPIAGSVYNEQFF. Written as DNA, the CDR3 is TGTGCCAGCAGCCCAATTGCAGGTAGCGTCTACAATGAGCAGTTCTTC.

CDR3 region: CASRKLDRGTEAFF. Written as DNA, the CDR3 is TGTGCCAGCAGGAAACTGGACCGGGGCACTGAAGCTTTCTTT. V and J are TRBV6-5 and TRBJ1-1, with D unclear. V was clipped by 6 bases and J by 4 bases, with 15 bases between them. Germline assignment: CDR1 MNHEY and CDR2 SVGAGI. The CDR3 loop spans 14 amino acids.

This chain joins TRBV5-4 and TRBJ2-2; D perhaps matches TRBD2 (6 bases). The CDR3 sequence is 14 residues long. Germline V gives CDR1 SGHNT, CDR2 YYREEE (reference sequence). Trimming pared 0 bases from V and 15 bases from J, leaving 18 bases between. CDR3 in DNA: TGTGCCAGCAGCTTGGCTGGAGTGGGAGGTGGGGTGTTTTTT. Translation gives CASSLAGVGGGVFF. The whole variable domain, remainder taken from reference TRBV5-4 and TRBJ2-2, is ETGVTQSPTHLIKTRGQQVTLRCSSQSGHNTVSWYQQALGQGPQFIFQYYREEENGRGNFPPRFSGLQFPNYSSELNVNALELDDSALYLCASSLAGVGGGVFFGEGSRLTVL.

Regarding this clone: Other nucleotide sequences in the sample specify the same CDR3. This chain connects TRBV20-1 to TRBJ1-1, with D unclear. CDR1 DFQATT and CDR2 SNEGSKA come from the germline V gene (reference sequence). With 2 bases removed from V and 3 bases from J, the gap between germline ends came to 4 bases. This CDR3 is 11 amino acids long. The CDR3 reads CSARQYTEAFF. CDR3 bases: TGCAGTGCTAGACAGTACACTGAAGCTTTCTTT.

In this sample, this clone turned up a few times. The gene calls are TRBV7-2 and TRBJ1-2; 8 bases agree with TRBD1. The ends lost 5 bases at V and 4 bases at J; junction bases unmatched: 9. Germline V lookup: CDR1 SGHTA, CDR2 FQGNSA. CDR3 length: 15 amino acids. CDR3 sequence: CASSPRQGIVYGYTF. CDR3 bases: TGTGCCAGCAGCCCGAGACAGGGGATTGTCTATGGCTACACCTTC.

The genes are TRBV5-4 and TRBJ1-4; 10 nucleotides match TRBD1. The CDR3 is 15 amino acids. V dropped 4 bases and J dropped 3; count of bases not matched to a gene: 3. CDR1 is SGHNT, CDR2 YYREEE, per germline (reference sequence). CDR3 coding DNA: TGTGCCAGCAGCCGACAGGGGGCCCCTAATGAAAAACTGTTTTTT. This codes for CASSRQGAPNEKLFF.

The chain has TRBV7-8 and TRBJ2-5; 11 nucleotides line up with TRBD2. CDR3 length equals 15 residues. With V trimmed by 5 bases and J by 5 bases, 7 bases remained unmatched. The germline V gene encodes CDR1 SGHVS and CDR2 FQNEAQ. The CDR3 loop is CASSLLAGGQETQYF. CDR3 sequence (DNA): TGTGCCAGCAGCCTCTTAGCGGGAGGGCAGGAGACCCAGTACTTC. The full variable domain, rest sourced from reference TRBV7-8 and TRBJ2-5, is GAGVSQSPRYKVAKRGQDVALRCDPISGHVSLFWYQQALGQGPEFLTYFQNEAQLDKSGLPSDRFFAERPEGSVSTLKIQRTQQEDSAVYLCASSLLAGGQETQYFGPGTRLLVL.

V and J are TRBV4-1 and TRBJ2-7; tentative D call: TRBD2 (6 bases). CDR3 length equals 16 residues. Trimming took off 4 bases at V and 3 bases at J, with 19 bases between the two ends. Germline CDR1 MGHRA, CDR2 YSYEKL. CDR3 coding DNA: TGCGCCAGCAGCCCGGGGGTGAGGGCCCCAAACTACGAGCAGTACTTC. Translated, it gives CASSPGVRAPNYEQYF.

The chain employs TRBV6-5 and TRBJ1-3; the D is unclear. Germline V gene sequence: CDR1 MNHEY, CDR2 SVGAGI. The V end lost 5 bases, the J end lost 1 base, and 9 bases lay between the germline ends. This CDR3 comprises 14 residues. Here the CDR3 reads CASSTRTSGNTIYF. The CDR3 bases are TGTGCCAGCAGTACGAGGACTTCTGGAAACACCATATATTTT.

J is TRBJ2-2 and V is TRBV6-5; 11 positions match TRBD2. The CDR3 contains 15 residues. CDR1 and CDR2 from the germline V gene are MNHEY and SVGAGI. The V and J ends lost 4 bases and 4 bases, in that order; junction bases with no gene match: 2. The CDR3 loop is CASSFSGGGTGELFF. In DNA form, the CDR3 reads TGTGCCAGCAGTTTTAGCGGGGGGGGCACCGGGGAGCTGTTTTTT.

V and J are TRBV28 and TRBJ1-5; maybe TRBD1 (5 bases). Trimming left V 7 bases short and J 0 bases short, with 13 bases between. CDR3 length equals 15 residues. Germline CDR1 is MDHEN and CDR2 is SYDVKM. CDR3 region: CASTRGGSSNQPQHF. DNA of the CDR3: TGTGCCAGCACCCGGGGGGGGAGTAGCAATCAGCCCCAGCATTTT.

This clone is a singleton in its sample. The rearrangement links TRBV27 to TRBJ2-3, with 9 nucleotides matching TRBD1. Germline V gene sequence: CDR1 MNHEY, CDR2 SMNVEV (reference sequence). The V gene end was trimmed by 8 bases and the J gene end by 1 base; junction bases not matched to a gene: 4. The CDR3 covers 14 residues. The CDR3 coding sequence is TGTGCCAGCGGCGGGGACAGGGGCACAGATACGCAGTATTTT. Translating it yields CASGGDRGTDTQYF.

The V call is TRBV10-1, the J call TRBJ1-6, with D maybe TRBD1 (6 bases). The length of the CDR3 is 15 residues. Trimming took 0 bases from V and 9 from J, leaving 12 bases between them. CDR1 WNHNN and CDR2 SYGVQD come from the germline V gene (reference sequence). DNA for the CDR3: TGCGCCAGCAGTGAGTCAAGAGGGGGAATTTCACCCCTCCACTTT. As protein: CASSESRGGISPLHF.

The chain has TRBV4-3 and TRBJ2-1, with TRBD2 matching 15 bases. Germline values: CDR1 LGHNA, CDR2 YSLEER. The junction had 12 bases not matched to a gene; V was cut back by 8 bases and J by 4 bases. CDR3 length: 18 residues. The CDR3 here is CASGPGLAGGSVYNEQFF. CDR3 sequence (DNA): TGCGCCAGCGGGCCGGGACTAGCGGGGGGCTCGGTGTACAATGAGCAGTTCTTC.

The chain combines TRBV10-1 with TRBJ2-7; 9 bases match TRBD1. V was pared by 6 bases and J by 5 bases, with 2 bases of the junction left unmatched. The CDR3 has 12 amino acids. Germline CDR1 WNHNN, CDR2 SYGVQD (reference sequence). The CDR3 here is CASRGDRDEQYF. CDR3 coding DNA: TGCGCCAGCAGGGGGGACAGGGACGAGCAGTACTTC.

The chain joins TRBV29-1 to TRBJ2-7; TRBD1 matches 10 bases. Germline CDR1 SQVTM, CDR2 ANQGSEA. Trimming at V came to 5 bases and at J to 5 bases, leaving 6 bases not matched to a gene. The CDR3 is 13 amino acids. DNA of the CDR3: TGCAGCGTTCTGGGACAGGGGATTGACGAGCAGTACTTC. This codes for CSVLGQGIDEQYF.

In DNA, the CDR3 is TGTGCCAGTAGCCCTGCGGGGGGCCGGGCCCTCCACTTT. Amino acid sequence: CASSPAGGRALHF. This chain uses TRBV5-6 with TRBJ1-6; D possibly corresponds to TRBD1 (6 bases). The CDR3 runs 13 residues. Looked up from germline, CDR1 is SGHDT and CDR2 is YYEEEE. The V end was cut by 8 bases, the J end by 14 bases, with 20 bases between.

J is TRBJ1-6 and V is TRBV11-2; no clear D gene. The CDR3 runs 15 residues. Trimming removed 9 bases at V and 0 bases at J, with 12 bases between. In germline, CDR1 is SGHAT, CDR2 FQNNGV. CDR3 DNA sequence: TGTGCCAGTGGTACCGGGAGCTCCTATAATTCACCCCTCCACTTT. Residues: CASGTGSSYNSPLHF.

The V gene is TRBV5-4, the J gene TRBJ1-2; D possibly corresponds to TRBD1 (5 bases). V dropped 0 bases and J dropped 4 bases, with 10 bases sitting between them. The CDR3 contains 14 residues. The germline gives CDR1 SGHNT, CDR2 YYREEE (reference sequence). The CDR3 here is CASSLAGGGYGYTF. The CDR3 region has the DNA TGTGCCAGCAGCTTGGCGGGGGGGGGCTATGGCTACACCTTC.

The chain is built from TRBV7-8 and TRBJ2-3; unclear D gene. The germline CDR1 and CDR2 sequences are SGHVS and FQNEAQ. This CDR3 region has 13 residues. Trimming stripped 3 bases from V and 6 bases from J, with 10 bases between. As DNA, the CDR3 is TGTGCCAGCAGCTTGACTGTCTCGGATACGCAGTATTTT. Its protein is CASSLTVSDTQYF.

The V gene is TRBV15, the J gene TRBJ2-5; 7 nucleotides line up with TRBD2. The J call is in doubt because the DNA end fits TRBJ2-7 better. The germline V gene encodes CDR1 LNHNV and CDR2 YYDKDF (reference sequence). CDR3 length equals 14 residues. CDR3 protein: CATSIAAGRYEQYF. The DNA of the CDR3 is TGTGCCACCAGCATTGCAGCGGGACGATACGAGCAGTACTTC.

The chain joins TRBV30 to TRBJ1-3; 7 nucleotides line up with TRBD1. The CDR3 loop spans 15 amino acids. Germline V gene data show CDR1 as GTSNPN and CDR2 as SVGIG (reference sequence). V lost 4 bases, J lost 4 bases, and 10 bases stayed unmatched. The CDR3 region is CAWNDRERLGNTIYF. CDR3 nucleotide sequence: TGTGCCTGGAATGACAGGGAACGCTTAGGAAACACCATATATTTT.

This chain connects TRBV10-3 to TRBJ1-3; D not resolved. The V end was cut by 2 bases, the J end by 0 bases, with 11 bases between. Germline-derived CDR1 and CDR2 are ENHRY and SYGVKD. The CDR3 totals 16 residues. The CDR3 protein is CAISETALNSGNTIYF. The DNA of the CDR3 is TGTGCCATCAGTGAGACAGCATTAAACTCTGGAAACACCATATATTTT.

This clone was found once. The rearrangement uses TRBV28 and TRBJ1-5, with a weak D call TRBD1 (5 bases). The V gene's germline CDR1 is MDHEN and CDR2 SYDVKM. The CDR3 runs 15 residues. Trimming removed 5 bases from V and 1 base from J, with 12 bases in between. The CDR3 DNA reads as TGTGCCAGCAGTCCCCCCCGGGGGAGCAATCAGCCCCAGCATTTT. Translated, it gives CASSPPRGSNQPQHF.

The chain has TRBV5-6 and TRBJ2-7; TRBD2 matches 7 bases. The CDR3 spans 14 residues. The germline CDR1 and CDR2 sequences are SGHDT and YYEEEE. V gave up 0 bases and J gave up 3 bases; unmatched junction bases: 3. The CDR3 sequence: CASSLAAGVYEQYF. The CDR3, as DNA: TGTGCCAGCAGCTTGGCGGCGGGAGTCTACGAGCAGTACTTC.

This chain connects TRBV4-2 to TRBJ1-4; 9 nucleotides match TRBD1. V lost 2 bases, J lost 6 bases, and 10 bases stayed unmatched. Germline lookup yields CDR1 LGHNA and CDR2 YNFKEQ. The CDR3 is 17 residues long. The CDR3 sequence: CASSQRSGGQGDEKLFF. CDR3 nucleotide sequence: TGTGCCAGCAGCCAAAGGAGTGGGGGACAGGGTGATGAAAAACTGTTTTTT.